Listed here are 15 T cell receptor beta chains from one sample, sequenced in a study of T-cell memory formation after mild COVID-19. TCRdb ran MiXCR on the 5' RACE reads and lists one entry per CDR3 protein. The sample shows around 220,000 distinct CDR3 sequences, about 15% of them seen only once. Sequencing was performed on PBMCs or a T cell subset sorted from them (not recorded which). All receptors come from a man aged 18 to 35 who had mild COVID-19 (a few samples of this study predate the infection). Cell type and time point are not known.

The rearrangement uses TRBV5-1 and TRBJ1-2; 10 bases are a match to TRBD1. CDR1 is SGHRS, CDR2 YFSETQ, per germline. V shed 0 bases, J shed 1 base, and the junction held 6 bases outside the gene matches. This CDR3 has 17 residues. The CDR3 sequence is CASSLETGGSFNYGYTF. The CDR3 nucleotides read TGCGCCAGCAGCTTGGAGACAGGGGGCTCCTTTAACTATGGCTACACCTTC.

The sample holds a few counts of this clonotype. This chain uses TRBV7-2 with TRBJ2-2; D unresolved. This CDR3 has 12 amino acids. Germline V gene data show CDR1 as SGHTA and CDR2 as FQGNSA. The CDR3 nucleotides are TGTGCGACCGGGCCTTCGACCGGGGAGCTGTTTTTT. It codes for CATGPSTGELFF.

This chain links TRBV20-1 with TRBJ1-4, with TRBD1 as a possible D gene (5 bases). The CDR3 is made up of 14 amino acids. CDR1 DFQATT and CDR2 SNEGSKA come from the germline V gene (reference sequence). V shed 1 base and J shed 4 bases, with 10 bases lying between them. The CDR3 region has the DNA TGCAGTGCTAGAGTGACAGCGGTTAATGAAAAACTGTTTTTT. Translating gives CSARVTAVNEKLFF.

This clonotype came up a few times. V and J are TRBV6-1 and TRBJ2-3; 7 positions match TRBD1. V lost 2 bases, J lost 6 bases, and 5 bases stayed unmatched. Germline V gene lookup returns CDR1 MNHNS and CDR2 SASEGT. This CDR3 region has 14 residues. CDR3: CASSELQGSDTQYF. CDR3 bases: TGTGCCAGCAGTGAATTACAGGGGTCGGATACGCAGTATTTT.

This clonotype was recorded a few times. This sequence joins TRBV3-1 and TRBJ1-1; 7 bases map to TRBD1. The CDR3 is 16 residues long. CDR1 is LGHDT, CDR2 YNNKEL, per germline (reference sequence). V lost 4 bases to trimming and J lost 4 bases; unmatched junction nucleotides: 12. The CDR3 reads CASSPAGQSGGTEAFF. DNA for the CDR3: TGTGCCAGCAGCCCCGCGGGACAGTCGGGGGGCACTGAAGCTTTCTTT.

This chain connects TRBV2 to TRBJ2-7; the match to TRBD1 covers 8 bases. J lost 3 bases, V lost 2 bases, and 3 bases had no gene match. Germline CDR1 and CDR2: SNHLY and FYNNEI. The CDR3 sequence is 14 residues long. The CDR3 DNA is TGTGCCAGCAGTGAACAGGGGGCGGACTACGAGCAGTACTTC. It yields the protein CASSEQGADYEQYF.

At least ten counts were recorded for this clonotype. V gene TRBV12-3 or TRBV12-4 combines with J gene TRBJ2-7; 10 nucleotides agree with TRBD2. V trimming: 5 bases; J trimming: 0 bases; junction bases outside the gene matches: 7. CDR3 size: 16 residues. The CDR3 nucleotides read TGTGCCAGCAGTCCGTCCTTAGCGGGGGGCTCCTACGAGCAGTACGTC. Amino acid sequence: CASSPSLAGGSYEQYV.

This clonotype has only a few counts. The V and J genes are TRBV5-1 and TRBJ1-2; D gene uncertain. CDR3 length equals 13 residues. V was pared by 3 bases and J by 2 bases, with 8 bases between. Germline CDR1 and CDR2: SGHRS and YFSETQ. The chain's CDR3 is CASSSAPNYGYTF. CDR3 sequence (DNA): TGCGCCAGCAGCTCCGCACCAAACTATGGCTACACCTTC.

This clonotype occurred a few times. This rearrangement joins TRBV12-3 or TRBV12-4 to TRBJ2-3; D is unclear. The V gene lost 4 bases and the J gene lost 8 bases, with 10 bases spanning the gap. The CDR3 runs to 12 residues. The CDR3 reads CASSSAYLTQYF. CDR3 nucleotides: TGTGCCAGCAGTTCCGCCTATCTTACGCAGTATTTT.

This clonotype appeared a few times. This rearrangement joins TRBV11-1 to TRBJ2-3; 12 positions match TRBD2. This CDR3 region has 16 residues. With 7 bases clipped from V and 4 bases from J, the junction kept 9 bases outside the gene matches. CDR1 SGHAT and CDR2 FQDESV come from the germline V gene (reference sequence). The chain's CDR3 is CASTSPSGGDADTQYF. CDR3 bases: TGTGCCAGCACTTCGCCTAGCGGGGGGGACGCAGATACGCAGTATTTT.

The chain couples TRBV6-6 to TRBJ2-1; 8 positions match TRBD2. With V trimmed by 10 bases and J by 4 bases, 6 bases remained unmatched. The CDR3 contains 13 residues. From germline, CDR1 is MNHNY and CDR2 SVGAGI (reference sequence). CDR3 DNA: TGTGCCATCGCCCGGGAGGGGTACAATGAGCAGTTCTTC. Protein: CAIAREGYNEQFF.

The chain joins TRBV18 to TRBJ1-6; D gene unclear. Germline V lookup: CDR1 KGHSH, CDR2 LQKENI. The length of the CDR3 is 13 residues. V lost 6 bases and J 10 bases, leaving 13 bases between the germline ends. The CDR3 protein is CASSGDLQSPLHF. Here the CDR3 DNA reads TGTGCCAGCTCTGGGGATCTCCAGTCACCCCTCCACTTT. Supplemented by reference TRBV18 and TRBJ1-6, the full variable domain reads NAGVMQNPRHLVRRRGQEARLRCSPMKGHSHVYWYRQLPEEGLKFMVYLQKENIIDESGMPKERFSAEFPKEGPSILRIQQVVRGDSAAYFCASSGDLQSPLHFGNGTRLTVT.

This sequence joins TRBV4-2 and TRBJ2-2, with D hard to call. The CDR3 contains 15 residues. The V gene's germline CDR1 is LGHNA and CDR2 YNFKEQ. The ends were cut back, 1 base at V and 4 bases at J, with 10 bases in the middle. The CDR3 DNA reads TGTGCCAGCAGCCAAGGCGTCTCGGGCACCGGGGAGCTGTTTTTT. It specifies CASSQGVSGTGELFF.

This clonotype was found many times. In nucleotides, the CDR3 is TGCAGTGCTACAGGAGCAACTAATGAAAAACTGTTTTTT. It yields the protein CSATGATNEKLFF. This sequence joins TRBV20-1 and TRBJ1-4; no clear D. Trimming shortened V by 4 bases and J by 0 bases, and 6 bases separated the two germline ends. Germline V gene data show CDR1 as DFQATT and CDR2 as SNEGSKA (reference sequence). The CDR3 contains 13 residues.

This clonotype has ten or more counts. The V call is TRBV5-1, the J call TRBJ2-5; TRBD2 might be the D (6 bases). Between the trimmed V and J ends, which lost 4 bases and 5 bases, there was a span of 15 bases. The CDR3 spans 14 residues. Germline CDR1 is SGHRS and CDR2 is YFSETQ. The CDR3 bases are TGCGCCAGCAGCCCCGCTGAGGGGAGGGAGACCCAGTACTTC. Translated: CASSPAEGRETQYF.